The source of this TCR beta chain is a study of T-cell reconstitution after alpha-beta-depleted transplantation in children. TCRbeta library preparation incorporated unique molecular identifiers. One entry per CDR3 protein, called by TCRdb with MiXCR from the PCR reads. Among about 610,000 distinct CDR3 sequences, over 9.5% were seen once, and the ten largest hold roughly 3.9%. The CDR3 has 16 residues. Germline V lookup: CDR1 LNHNV, CDR2 YYDKDF (reference sequence). The V and J ends lost 0 bases and 6 bases, in that order; junction bases with no gene match: 7. The clonotype comes from a human donor who donated a stem cell graft to a child with acute myeloid leukemia. The chain joins TRBV15 to TRBJ2-7, with TRBD2 matching over 11 bases. The sample here was PBMCs from the stem cell graft donor, taken from the stem cell graft. CDR3 coding DNA: TGTGCCACCAGCAGAGATGGGCTAGCGGGAGGCGGCGAGCAGTACTTC. Its translation: CATSRDGLAGGGEQYF.